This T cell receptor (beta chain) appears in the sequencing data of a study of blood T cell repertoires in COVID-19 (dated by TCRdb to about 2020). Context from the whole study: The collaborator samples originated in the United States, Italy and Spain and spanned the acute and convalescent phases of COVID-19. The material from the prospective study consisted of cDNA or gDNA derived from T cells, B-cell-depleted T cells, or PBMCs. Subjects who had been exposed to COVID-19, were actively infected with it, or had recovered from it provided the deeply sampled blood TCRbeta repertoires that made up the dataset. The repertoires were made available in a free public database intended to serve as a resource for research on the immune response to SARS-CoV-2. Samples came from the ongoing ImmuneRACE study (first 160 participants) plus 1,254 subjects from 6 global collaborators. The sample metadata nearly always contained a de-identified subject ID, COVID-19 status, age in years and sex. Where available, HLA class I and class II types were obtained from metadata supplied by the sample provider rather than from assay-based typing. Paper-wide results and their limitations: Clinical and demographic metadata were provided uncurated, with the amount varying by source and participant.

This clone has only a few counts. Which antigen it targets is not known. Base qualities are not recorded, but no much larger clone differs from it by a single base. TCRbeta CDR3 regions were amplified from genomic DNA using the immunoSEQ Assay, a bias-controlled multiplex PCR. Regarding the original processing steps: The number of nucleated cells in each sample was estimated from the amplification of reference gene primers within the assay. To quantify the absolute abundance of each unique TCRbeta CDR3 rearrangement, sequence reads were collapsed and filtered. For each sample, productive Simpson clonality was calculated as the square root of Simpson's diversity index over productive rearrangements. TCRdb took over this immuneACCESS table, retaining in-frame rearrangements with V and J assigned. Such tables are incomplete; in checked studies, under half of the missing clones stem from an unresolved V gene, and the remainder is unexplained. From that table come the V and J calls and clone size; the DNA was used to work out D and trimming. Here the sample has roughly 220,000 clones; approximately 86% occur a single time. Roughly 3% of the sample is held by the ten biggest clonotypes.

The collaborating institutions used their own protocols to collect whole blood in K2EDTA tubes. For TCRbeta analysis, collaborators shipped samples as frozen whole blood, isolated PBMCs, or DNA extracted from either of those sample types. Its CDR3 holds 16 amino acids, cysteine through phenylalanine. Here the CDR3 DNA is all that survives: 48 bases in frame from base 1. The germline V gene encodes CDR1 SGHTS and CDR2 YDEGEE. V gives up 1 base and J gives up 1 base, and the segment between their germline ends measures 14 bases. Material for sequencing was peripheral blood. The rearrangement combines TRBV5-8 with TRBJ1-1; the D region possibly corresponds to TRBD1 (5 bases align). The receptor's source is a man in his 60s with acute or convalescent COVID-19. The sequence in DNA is TGTGCCAGCAGCTTGTGGGGTGGGGGGAAGAACACTGAAGCTTTCTTT. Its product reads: CASSLWGGGKNTEAFF.